This T cell receptor (beta chain) was profiled in a study of shared clonotypes between healthy human individuals. Naive CD8 cells, CD45RO-negative and positively selected for CCR7, excluded terminally differentiated effector memory CD45RA+ cells. Worth noting for this clone: A read error may account for a junction end that differs from germline.

CDR1 is SEHNR, CDR2 FQNEAQ, per germline (reference sequence). The CDR3 runs to 12 residues. The assay ran at deep level. The data were produced by immunoSEQ multiplex PCR, yet TCRdb's version contains in-frame clones alone and is incomplete. The table lists millions of clones, approximately 95% of them singletons. V gene TRBV7-9 combines with J gene TRBJ2-7, with D perhaps given as TRBD1 or TRBD2 (5 bases each). The sample comprised naive CD8+ T cells sorted from blood. This sequence was found in a man younger than 35 in good health. The CDR3 sequence is CASSLGVGEQCF. CDR3 bases: TGTGCCAGCAGCTTGGGGGTAGGGGAGCAGTGCTTC.